These T cell receptor beta chains were read from a single sample in a study of blood T cell repertoires in COVID-19. Only in-frame clones appear in the TCRdb table, and some are missing; sequencing was by immunoSEQ multiplex PCR. In the table there are 85,000 to 100,000 clones, around nine tenths of which are singletons. Sequenced material: peripheral blood. The source is a man in his fifties or sixties with acute or convalescent COVID-19. Both conserved end residues are part of each CDR3.

v_gene,j_gene,len,CDR3aa
TRBV5-5,TRBJ2-2,12,CASSQNTGELFF
TRBV9,TRBJ1-4,16,CASSVTGASTNEKLFF
TRBV27,TRBJ1-1,13,CASSLRQNTEAFF
TRBV29-1,TRBJ2-1,14,CSVIRGGSYNEQFF
TRBV5-1,TRBJ1-2,14,CASSLGGYLYGYTF
TRBV18,TRBJ2-6,15,CASSTGGSGANVLTF
TRBV5-1,TRBJ1-2,15,CASSLLLQGGQGYTF
TRBV5-1,TRBJ1-1,15,CASSSPGQGGTEAFF
TRBV4-1,TRBJ1-4,16,CASSRQGMDTNEKLFF
TRBV6-5,TRBJ1-2,15,CASSYRNAGGYGYTF
TRBV5-1,TRBJ1-2,13,CASRTGQGNGYTF
TRBV19,TRBJ1-4,15,CASSEGRGSNEKLFF
TRBV2,TRBJ1-1,14,CASSVWTANTEAFF
TRBV7-2,TRBJ2-1,15,CASSLGGLAGAGQFF
TRBV9,TRBJ1-2,15,CASSVEADRAYGYTF
TRBV28,TRBJ1-1,14,CASRHTTRPLGAFF
TRBV5-3,TRBJ2-3,15,CARSLAGGLTDTQYF
TRBV6-5,TRBJ2-1,15,CASSPLSAGQNEQFF
TRBV19,TRBJ1-1,13,CASTGQPNTEAFF
TRBV7-9,TRBJ1-1,14,CASSLTGLNTEAFF
TRBV25-1,TRBJ1-4,14,CASSDPDRGEKLFF
TRBV14,TRBJ1-2,14,CASSQIATVYGYTF
TRBV2,TRBJ1-3,16,CASSSHGITPGNTIYF
TRBV7-2,TRBJ1-2,14,CASSSAGTGDGYTF
TRBV4-1,TRBJ2-2,15,CASSPRRQNTGELFF
TRBV5-1,TRBJ1-1,15,CASSITPGPGTEAFF
TRBV7-9,TRBJ1-6,15,CASSLGQGYNSPLHF
TRBV5-6,TRBJ1-2,16,CASIPLSTGALYGYTF
TRBV7-6,TRBJ2-2,16,CASSLRPDSGLGELFF
TRBV2,TRBJ1-1,12,CASKGQGGEAFF
TRBV6-5,TRBJ1-5,13,CASSYALGQPQHF
TRBV10-3,TRBJ1-1,13,CAISDNLNTEAFF
TRBV2,TRBJ1-1,14,CASSFTETSTEAFF
TRBV28,TRBJ2-2,15,CASSYGGGWTGELFF
TRBV9,TRBJ1-1,14,CASSSGQGHTEAFF
TRBV3-1/TRBV3-2,TRBJ1-3,15,CASSLRTLPGNTIYF
TRBV7-2,TRBJ2-1,19,CASSFPTSGGASSYNEQFF
TRBV29-1,TRBJ2-1,16,CSVEGLAGVSYNEQFF
TRBV6-5,TRBJ1-2,12,CASKYTNYGYTF
TRBV20-1,TRBJ2-7,11,CSAPAGYEQYF
TRBV5-6,TRBJ1-6,15,CASSLRTDKNSPLHF
TRBV3-1/TRBV3-2,TRBJ1-6,20,CASSQERVREASSYNSPLHF
TRBV6-5,TRBJ1-4,12,CASRQANEKLFF
TRBV4-2,TRBJ2-1,13,CASSLGDYNEQFF
TRBV2,TRBJ1-2,13,CASLTGRNYGYTF
TRBV6-2/TRBV6-3,TRBJ1-2,17,CASSYDGTGVMLYGYTF
TRBV5-8,TRBJ1-2,14,CASSRTTGAYGYTF
TRBV3-1/TRBV3-2,TRBJ1-4,16,CASSQPRTGTNEKLFF